This TCR beta chain was sequenced in a study of T cell responses to AZD1222 COVID-19 vaccine. Looked up from germline, CDR1 is MNHEY and CDR2 is SVGAGI. The V and J ends lost 8 bases and 0 bases respectively, with 7 bases between them. CDR3 length equals 12 residues. Findings and limits, study-wide: There were mostly white British donors and more females than males, and clonal diversity was possibly underestimated.

Note on this clone: Its antigen is unidentified.

The repertoire was sequenced with immunoSEQ multiplex PCR; TCRdb's copy has only in-frame clones and lacks some. This repertoire shows about 78,000 clones, roughly 87% found once; its top ten account for more than 5%. The source is an adult in good health. This chain joins TRBV6-5 and TRBJ1-1, with no clear D. Source: peripheral blood, taken on day 0 of MenACWY control vaccination. DNA of the CDR3: TGTGCCAGCGGTTTGGTGAACACTGAAGCTTTCTTT. Amino acid sequence: CASGLVNTEAFF.